This T cell receptor (beta chain) stems from a study of early T cells in non-severe SARS-CoV-2 infection. Looking at the study overall: From unsorted whole blood, bulk RNA was sequenced, and the chains remained unpaired.

V was clipped by 8 bases and J by 4 bases, with 14 bases between them. This CDR3 contains 13 residues. Germline V lookup: CDR1 MDHEN, CDR2 SYDVKM. Researchers attached unique molecular identifiers to individual cDNA molecules. Each CDR3 protein is one row after TCRdb ran MiXCR on the 5' RACE reads. The data show more than 60,000 distinct CDR3 sequences, with around 12% seen just once and around 2.9% held by the top ten. Whole-study findings and limits: The matching step, a VDJdb search, favored anti-spike CD8 responses and missed private and CD4 specificities.

Regarding this clonotype: Its target is unknown.

The chain combines TRBV28 with TRBJ1-1; D may be TRBD1 (5 bases). This material consisted of whole blood, taken at baseline. The sequence was collected from an adult who was a healthcare worker with PCR-confirmed SARS-CoV-2 infection or an uninfected control (not recorded which). The CDR3 nucleotides read TGTGCCAGCCCTCCGCCAGGGACCACTGAAGCTTTCTTT. It codes for CASPPPGTTEAFF. Variable domain in full (rest from reference TRBV28 and TRBJ1-1): DVKVTQSSRYLVKRTGEKVFLECVQDMDHENMFWYRQDPGLGLRLIYFSYDVKMKEKGDIPEGYSVSREKKERFSLILESASTNQTSMYLCASPPPGTTEAFFGQGTRLTVV.